This TCR beta chain is drawn from a study of response to subunit inactivated influenza vaccine. The study, taken as a whole, reports: Only a handful of new T cells, the authors suggested, are recruited with each seasonal influenza vaccination.

Trimming removed 4 bases from V and 2 bases from J; junction bases left unmatched: 6. In germline, CDR1 is SGHAT, CDR2 FQNNGV. The CDR3 runs 16 residues. TCRdb ran MiXCR on the RT-PCR reads and lists one entry per CDR3 protein. Found here are 400,000 to 650,000 distinct CDR3 sequences, 6% to 9% of them singletons; the top ten hold under 15%. This clonotype occurred a few times. The antigen is undetermined. The chain recombines TRBV11-2 with TRBJ2-3; 10 positions agree with TRBD1. The sample in question was PBMCs from blood, obtained about 24 months after vaccination. This receptor was obtained from a man aged 50-75 years who received an inactivated influenza vaccine. CDR3 nucleotides: TGTGCCAGCAGCTCTCCCGGGACAGGGGTCACAGATACGCAGTATTTT. It specifies CASSSPGTGVTDTQYF.